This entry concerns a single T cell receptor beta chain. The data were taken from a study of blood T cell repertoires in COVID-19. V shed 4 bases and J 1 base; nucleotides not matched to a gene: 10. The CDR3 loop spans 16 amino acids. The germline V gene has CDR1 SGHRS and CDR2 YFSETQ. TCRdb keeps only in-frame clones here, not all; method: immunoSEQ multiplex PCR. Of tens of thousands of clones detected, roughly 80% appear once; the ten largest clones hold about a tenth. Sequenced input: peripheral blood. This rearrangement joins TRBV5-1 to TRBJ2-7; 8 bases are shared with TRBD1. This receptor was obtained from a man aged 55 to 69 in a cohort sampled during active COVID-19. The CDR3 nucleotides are TGCGCCAGCAGCCCCTCCCCCGGACAGGGATCCTACGAGCAGTACTTC. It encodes CASSPSPGQGSYEQYF.